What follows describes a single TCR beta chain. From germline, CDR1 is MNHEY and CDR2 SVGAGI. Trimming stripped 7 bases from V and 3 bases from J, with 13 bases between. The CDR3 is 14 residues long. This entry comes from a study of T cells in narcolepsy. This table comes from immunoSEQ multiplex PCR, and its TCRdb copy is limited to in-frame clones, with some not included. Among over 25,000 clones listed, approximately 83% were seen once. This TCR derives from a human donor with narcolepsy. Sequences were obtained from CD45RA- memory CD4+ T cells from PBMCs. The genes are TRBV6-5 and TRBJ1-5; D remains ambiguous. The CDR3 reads CASTLEGSNQPQHF. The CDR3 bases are TGTGCCAGCACTCTGGAGGGTTCCAATCAGCCCCAGCATTTT.